The 26 T cell receptor beta chains below come from one sample, sequenced in a study of memory CD4+ T cells and cytomegalovirus serostatus. The sort gate was single viable CD3+CD4+CD8-CD45RO+ cells for memory CD4+ T cells. Produced via immunoSEQ multiplex PCR; TCRdb's table is partial and in-frame only. The table records 65,000 to 95,000 clones, less than 90% of them present only once. Sequencing input: memory CD4+ T cells from blood. The source is an adult in good health and CMV-seronegative.

The CDR3 region is CASRREAGGNYGYTF. CDR3 DNA: TGTGCCAGCAGGCGTGAGGCAGGGGGCAACTATGGCTACACCTTC. J is TRBJ1-2 and V is TRBV7-2; 8 bases align to TRBD1. This CDR3 contains 15 residues. From germline, CDR1 is SGHTA and CDR2 FQGNSA. With V trimmed by 6 bases and J by 2 bases, 8 bases remained unmatched.

In regard to this clone: A junction boundary mismatches the germline segment, possibly from a read error. The chain joins TRBV7-7 to TRBJ2-1, with D perhaps being TRBD1 or TRBD2 (5 bases each). This CDR3 comprises 15 residues. Germline loops: CDR1 SSHAT, CDR2 FNYEAQ (reference sequence). The CDR3 here is CASSLEWGTYNEQFF. The DNA of the CDR3 is TGTGCTAGCAGCTTAGAATGGGGGACCTACAATGAGCAGTTCTTC.

This chain links TRBV10-3 with TRBJ1-5; D remains ambiguous. This CDR3 is 14 amino acids long. CDR1 ENHRY and CDR2 SYGVKD come from the germline V gene. V was shortened by 10 bases and J by 0 bases, with 13 bases between the two germline ends. For the CDR3, the DNA is TGTGCCACCGCAAAGGAGAATAGCAATCAGCCCCAGCATTTT. Its protein product is CATAKENSNQPQHF.

The chain is built from TRBV6-5 and TRBJ1-1, with D maybe TRBD1 (6 bases). Trimming left V 6 bases short and J 5 bases short, with 10 bases between. The CDR3 is 12 amino acids. Germline V gene sequence: CDR1 MNHEY, CDR2 SVGAGI. The DNA for the CDR3 is TGTGCCAGCAGCCGCGGACAGACTGAAGCTTTCTTT. The encoded protein is CASSRGQTEAFF.

This sequence joins TRBV28 and TRBJ1-4, with unresolved D. V lost 2 bases and J lost 10, with 11 bases in between. The length of the CDR3 is 13 residues. From germline, CDR1 is MDHEN and CDR2 SYDVKM. The CDR3 bases are TGTGCCAGCAGTTTACCGACGTTCGGAAAACTGTTTTTT. It specifies CASSLPTFGKLFF. The whole variable domain, filled in from reference TRBV28 and TRBJ1-4, reads DVKVTQSSRYLVKRTGEKVFLECVQDMDHENMFWYRQDPGLGLRLIYFSYDVKMKEKGDIPEGYSVSREKKERFSLILESASTNQTSMYLCASSLPTFGKLFFGSGTQLSVL.

The chain employs TRBV6-5 and TRBJ2-3, with 7 bases that match TRBD1. Germline V gene sequence: CDR1 MNHEY, CDR2 SVGAGI. Trimming took 10 bases from V and 6 from J; bases not matched to a gene: 7. This CDR3 is built from 12 residues. As DNA, the CDR3 is TGTGCCACCGCGACAGGGTTGGATACGCAGTATTTT. It translates to CATATGLDTQYF.

The V call is TRBV18, the J call TRBJ2-7, with D maybe TRBD2 (6 bases). The germline CDR1 and CDR2 sequences are KGHSH and LQKENI. The CDR3 is 14 amino acids. Trimming took 6 bases from V and 5 from J, leaving 17 bases between them. The CDR3: CASSGQRVNDEQYF. The CDR3, as DNA: TGTGCCAGCTCGGGCCAGCGGGTTAACGACGAGCAGTACTTC.

The chain uses TRBV10-3 and TRBJ1-5; TRBD1 might be the D (5 bases). Germline V lookup: CDR1 ENHRY, CDR2 SYGVKD. V lost 4 bases and J 0 bases, leaving 16 bases between the germline ends. This CDR3 is 17 amino acids long. CDR3 nucleotide sequence: TGTGCCATCAGTGCGGGGGGATCCATGGGTAGCAATCAGCCCCAGCATTTT. This encodes CAISAGGSMGSNQPQHF.

This chain uses TRBV19 with TRBJ1-1, with D perhaps TRBD1 (6 bases). Germline V gene data show CDR1 as LNHDA and CDR2 as SQIVND (reference sequence). V gave up 3 bases and J gave up 4 bases, with 12 bases separating them. The CDR3 is made up of 14 amino acids. The chain's CDR3 is CASSMGAGPTEAFF. The CDR3 DNA is TGTGCCAGTAGTATGGGGGCAGGGCCCACTGAAGCTTTCTTT.

CDR3 coding DNA: TGTGCCAGCAGCTTGAATAGGTACACTGAAGCTTTCTTT. It encodes CASSLNRYTEAFF. V is TRBV11-3 and J is TRBJ1-1, with D unresolved. V lost 3 bases and J 3 bases, leaving 8 bases between the germline ends. Germline loops: CDR1 SGHNT, CDR2 YENEEA. CDR3 length: 13 residues.

In its sample, this clone was seen once. The chain uses TRBV5-3 and TRBJ1-4; D call uncertain. TRBV5-3 is an open reading frame whose function is uncertain. V was shortened by 4 bases and J by 5 bases, with 15 bases between the two germline ends. CDR3 length: 15 amino acids. The CDR3 is CARSGFRGRNEKLFF. CDR3 bases: TGTGCCAGAAGCGGGTTTCGAGGGCGGAATGAAAAACTGTTTTTT.

This clone was found a few times. J is TRBJ2-7 and V is TRBV15; D is unresolved. Between the trimmed V and J ends, which lost 0 bases and 0 bases, there was a span of 9 bases. Germline-derived CDR1 and CDR2 are LNHNV and YYDKDF (reference sequence). The CDR3 runs 15 residues. The CDR3 DNA is TGTGCCACCAGCAGAGATGGACCGAGCTCCTACGAGCAGTACTTC. Translation: CATSRDGPSSYEQYF.

The chain carries TRBV2 and TRBJ1-1; tentative D call: TRBD1 (6 bases). CDR1 is SNHLY and CDR2 is FYNNEI in the germline V gene. V shed 5 bases and J shed 6 bases, with 16 bases lying between them. This CDR3 contains 14 residues. In nucleotides, the CDR3 is TGTGCCAGCAGTATTGGCACAGGGTATGCTGAAGCTTTCTTT. Encoded protein: CASSIGTGYAEAFF.

The chain uses TRBV27 and TRBJ1-1; TRBD1 matches 9 bases. Looked up from germline, CDR1 is MNHEY and CDR2 is SMNVEV (reference sequence). The CDR3 is 16 amino acids. J gave up 5 bases and V 6 bases, and 13 bases lay outside the gene matches. This CDR3 reads CASRPGQGFFGTEAFF. Here the CDR3 DNA reads TGTGCCAGCAGGCCGGGACAGGGATTCTTCGGTACTGAAGCTTTCTTT.

V gene TRBV10-2 combines with J gene TRBJ1-1; 10 nucleotides match TRBD1. V shed 5 bases, J shed 1 base, and the junction held 4 bases outside the gene matches. The CDR3 sequence is 15 residues long. CDR1 and CDR2 from the germline V gene are WSHSY and SAAADI. Here the CDR3 DNA reads TGCGCCAGCAGTTTTGGACAGGGGGAGAACACTGAAGCTTTCTTT. It translates to CASSFGQGENTEAFF.

The table lists this clone with a count of one. The chain recombines TRBV19 with TRBJ2-3, with D uncertain. Trimming cost V 4 bases and J 6 bases, with 17 bases left between them. The CDR3 is made up of 15 amino acids. Per germline, CDR1 LNHDA and CDR2 SQIVND (reference sequence). CDR3 sequence reads: CASSTGLSVRDTQYF. The DNA of the CDR3 is TGTGCCAGTAGTACCGGCCTTTCGGTGCGGGATACGCAGTATTTT.

The chain combines TRBV10-3 with TRBJ2-7, with 8 nucleotides matching TRBD1. V trimming: 3 bases; J trimming: 5 bases; junction bases outside the gene matches: 9. CDR1 is ENHRY and CDR2 is SYGVKD in the germline V gene. This CDR3 region has 15 residues. CDR3 protein: CAISEDGQGGHEQYF. The CDR3 DNA follows: TGTGCCATCAGTGAAGATGGACAGGGAGGTCACGAGCAGTACTTC.

This chain links TRBV7-2 with TRBJ1-2; 8 nucleotides agree with TRBD1. The CDR3 is made up of 15 amino acids. J lost 6 bases, V lost 5 bases, and 11 bases had no gene match. Germline V gene lookup returns CDR1 SGHTA and CDR2 FQGNSA. CDR3 nucleotide sequence: TGTGCCAGCAGCCCAGCCCAGGGGGCGCTTGATGGCTACACCTTC. Translating it yields CASSPAQGALDGYTF.

The CDR3 DNA reads TGTGCCAGCAGCGAGCAGGGGAACTATAATTCACCCCTCCACTTT. This gives the protein CASSEQGNYNSPLHF. The rearrangement uses TRBV6-4 and TRBJ1-6, with D possibly TRBD1 on 6 matching bases. Per germline, CDR1 MRHNA and CDR2 SNTAGT. The CDR3 runs 15 residues. V lost 6 bases and J 3 bases, leaving 12 bases between the germline ends.

The J gene is TRBJ1-1, the V gene TRBV9, with D hard to call. The CDR3 loop spans 13 amino acids. Germline CDR1 SGDLS, CDR2 YYNGEE. The V end was cut by 5 bases, the J end by 2 bases, with 10 bases between. CDR3 in amino acids: CASRDLSNTEAFF. For the CDR3, the DNA is TGTGCCAGCAGGGACCTCAGTAACACTGAAGCTTTCTTT.

The chain employs TRBV19 and TRBJ1-5; the D is unclear. The germline V gene has CDR1 LNHDA and CDR2 SQIVND (reference sequence). This CDR3 has 16 residues. V gave up 5 bases and J gave up 1 base, with 15 bases separating them. The CDR3 region is CASSRMGRASNQPQHF. CDR3 DNA sequence: TGTGCCAGTAGTCGGATGGGGAGGGCGAGCAATCAGCCCCAGCATTTT.

The chain combines TRBV19 with TRBJ2-1; TRBD1 or TRBD2 may be the D gene (5 bases each). The ends were cut back, 6 bases at V and 5 bases at J, with 17 bases in the middle. The CDR3 is 15 residues long. Per the germline V gene, CDR1 is LNHDA and CDR2 is SQIVND (reference sequence). The CDR3 region is CASSSREGFHNEQFF. CDR3 nucleotide sequence: TGTGCCAGTAGCTCCAGAGAGGGGTTCCACAATGAGCAGTTCTTC.

J is TRBJ1-3 and V is TRBV9; 7 positions match TRBD1. Trimming took 2 bases from V and 0 from J; bases not matched to a gene: 8. Germline CDR1 reads SGDLS; CDR2 reads YYNGEE. The CDR3 runs to 17 residues. CDR3 sequence reads: CASSVGTVISSGNTIYF. The CDR3 nucleotides read TGTGCCAGCAGCGTGGGGACAGTAATCTCCTCTGGAAACACCATATATTTT. Full variable domain (remainder filled in from reference TRBV9 and TRBJ1-3): DSGVTQTPKHLITATGQRVTLRCSPRSGDLSVYWYQQSLDQGLQFLIQYYNGEERAKGNILERFSAQQFPDLHSELNLSSLELGDSALYFCASSVGTVISSGNTIYFGEGSWLTVV.

The CDR3 DNA is TGTGCCAGCACCTCCGGCGCAACTAATGAAAAACTGTTTTTT. It encodes CASTSGATNEKLFF. J is TRBJ1-4 and V is TRBV28; unclear D gene. Trimming removed 7 bases at V and 0 bases at J, with 9 bases between. Germline V gene lookup returns CDR1 MDHEN and CDR2 SYDVKM. The CDR3 totals 14 residues.

This sequence joins TRBV6-1 and TRBJ2-7, with D hard to call. Trimming took 10 bases from V and 4 from J, leaving 11 bases between them. The germline V gene has CDR1 MNHNS and CDR2 SASEGT. This CDR3 has 11 residues. The CDR3 DNA reads as TGTGCCACCCTAAAACAATACGAGCAGTACTTC. It specifies CATLKQYEQYF.

This clone was detected once. The gene calls are TRBV29-1 and TRBJ2-3, with 9 bases lining up with TRBD1. J lost 3 bases, V lost 3 bases, and 10 bases had no gene match. The CDR3 covers 16 residues. Germline CDR1 and CDR2: SQVTM and ANQGSEA. CDR3 protein: CSVDRRTGEVTDTQYF. CDR3 in DNA: TGCAGCGTTGATAGAAGGACAGGGGAGGTTACAGATACGCAGTATTTT.